What follows are 4 T cell receptor beta chains derived from one specimen sequenced in a study of type 1 regulatory T cells. The antigens for these receptors are not known. TCRdb ran MiXCR on the reads and lists one entry per CDR3 protein. This sample has over 55,000 distinct CDR3 sequences; about 48% occur once, and the top ten carry roughly 2.2%. Sequencing was performed on cultured non-Tr1 T cells, either the whole culture or a sorted T cell fraction (not recorded which). These receptors were obtained from a human donor in good health.

This clonotype was counted a few times. The gene calls are TRBV5-4 and TRBJ2-4; possibly TRBD1 or TRBD2 for D (6 bases each). The V end was cut by 4 bases, the J end by 3 bases, with 17 bases between. Germline assignment: CDR1 SGHNT and CDR2 YYREEE (reference sequence). The CDR3 has 16 residues. The CDR3 DNA sequence: TGTGCCAGCAGCGGGGGGCGAGGGCGAGGCAAAAACATTCAGTACTTC. Translation: CASSGGRGRGKNIQYF.

The chain uses TRBV6-5 and TRBJ1-5; D gene uncertain. The length of the CDR3 is 14 residues. Germline CDR1 reads MNHEY; CDR2 reads SVGAGI. V was cut by 4 bases and J by 8 bases, with 15 bases left in between. CDR3 nucleotide sequence: TGTGCCAGCAGTTCTCGCTTAAGAAGAGAGCCCCAGCATTTT. It codes for CASSSRLRREPQHF.

Points on this clonotype: The conserved final phenylalanine or tryptophan is absent from the CDR3, which likely points to a read error. The CDR3 region is CASSLQGKAGNTIYS. The CDR3 DNA reads as TGTGCCAGCAGCTTACAGGGTAAGGCTGGAAACACCATATATTCT. V usage is TRBV13 and J usage is TRBJ1-3, with a tentative D call TRBD1 (5 bases). Germline V gene sequence: CDR1 PRHDT, CDR2 FYEKMQ (reference sequence). Trimming removed 2 bases from V and 2 bases from J, with 10 bases in between. The CDR3 has 15 residues.

J is TRBJ2-2 and V is TRBV6-1; D unclear. The CDR3 runs 14 residues. V lost 2 bases and J 0 bases, leaving 4 bases between the germline ends. Germline CDR1 and CDR2: MNHNS and SASEGT. The DNA for the CDR3 is TGTGCCAGCAGTGAACAGCCGAACACCGGGGAGCTGTTTTTT. Translating gives CASSEQPNTGELFF.